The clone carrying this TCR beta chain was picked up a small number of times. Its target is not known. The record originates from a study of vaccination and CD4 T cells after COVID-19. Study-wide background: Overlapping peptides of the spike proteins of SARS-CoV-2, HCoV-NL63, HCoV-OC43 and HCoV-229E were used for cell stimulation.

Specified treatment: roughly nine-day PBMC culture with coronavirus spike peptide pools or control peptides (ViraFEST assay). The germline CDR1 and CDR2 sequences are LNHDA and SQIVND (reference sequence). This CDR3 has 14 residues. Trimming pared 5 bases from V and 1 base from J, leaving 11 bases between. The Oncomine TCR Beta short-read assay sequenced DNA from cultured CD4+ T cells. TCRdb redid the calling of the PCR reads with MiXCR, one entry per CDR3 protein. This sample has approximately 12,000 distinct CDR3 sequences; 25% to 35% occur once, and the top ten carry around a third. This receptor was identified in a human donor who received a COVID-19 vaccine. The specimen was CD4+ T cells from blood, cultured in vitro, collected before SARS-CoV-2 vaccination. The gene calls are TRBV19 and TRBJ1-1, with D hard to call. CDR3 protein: CASSPTETNTEAFF. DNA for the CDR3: TGTGCCAGTAGTCCAACGGAGACGAACACTGAAGCTTTCTTT.